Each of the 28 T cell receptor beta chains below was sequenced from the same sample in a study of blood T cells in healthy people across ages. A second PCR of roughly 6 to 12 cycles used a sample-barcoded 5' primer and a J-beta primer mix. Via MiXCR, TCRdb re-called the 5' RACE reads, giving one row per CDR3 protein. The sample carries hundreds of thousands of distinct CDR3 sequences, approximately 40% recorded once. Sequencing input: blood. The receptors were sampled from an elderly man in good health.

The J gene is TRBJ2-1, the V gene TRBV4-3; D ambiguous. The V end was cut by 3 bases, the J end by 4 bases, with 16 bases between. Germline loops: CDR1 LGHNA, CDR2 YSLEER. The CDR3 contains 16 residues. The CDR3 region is CASSHDHQYSYNEQFF. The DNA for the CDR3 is TGCGCCAGCAGCCATGACCACCAATACAGTTACAATGAGCAGTTCTTC.

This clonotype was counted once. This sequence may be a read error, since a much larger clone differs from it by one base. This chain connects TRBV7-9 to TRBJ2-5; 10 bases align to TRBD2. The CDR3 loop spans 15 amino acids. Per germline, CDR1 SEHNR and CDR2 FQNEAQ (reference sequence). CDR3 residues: CAGSLATSGKETQYF. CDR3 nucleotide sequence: TGTGCCGGCAGCTTAGCTACTAGCGGGAAAGAGACCCAGTACTTC.

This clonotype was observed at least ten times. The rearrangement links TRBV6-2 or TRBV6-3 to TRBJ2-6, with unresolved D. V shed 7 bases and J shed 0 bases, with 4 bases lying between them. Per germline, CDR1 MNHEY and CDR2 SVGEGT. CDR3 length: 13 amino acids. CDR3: CASKDSGANVLTF. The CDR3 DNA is TGTGCCAGCAAGGACTCTGGGGCCAACGTCCTGACTTTC.

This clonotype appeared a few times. The CDR3 here is CASNLADNTQYF. CDR3 in DNA: TGTGCCAGCAACTTAGCGGATAATACGCAGTATTTT. The chain joins TRBV6-2 or TRBV6-3 to TRBJ2-3; possible D gene TRBD2, 6 bases. V shed 7 bases and J shed 7 bases, with 12 bases lying between them. The germline gives CDR1 MNHEY, CDR2 SVGEGT. This CDR3 region has 12 residues.

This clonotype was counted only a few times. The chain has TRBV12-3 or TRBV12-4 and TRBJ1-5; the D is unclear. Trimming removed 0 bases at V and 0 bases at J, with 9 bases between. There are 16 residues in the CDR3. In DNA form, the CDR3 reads TGTGCCAGCAGTTTAGCAAATCAGAATAGCAATCAGCCCCAGCATTTT. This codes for CASSLANQNSNQPQHF.

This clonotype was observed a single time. The CDR3 region has the DNA TGTGCCAGCTCACCAGCGGGGGCGTTCGAAAAACTGTTTTTT. It translates to CASSPAGAFEKLFF. This chain uses TRBV18 with TRBJ1-4, with D possibly matching TRBD1 (6 bases). V gave up 2 bases and J gave up 8 bases, with 12 bases separating them. The germline gives CDR1 KGHSH, CDR2 LQKENI. The CDR3 has 14 residues.

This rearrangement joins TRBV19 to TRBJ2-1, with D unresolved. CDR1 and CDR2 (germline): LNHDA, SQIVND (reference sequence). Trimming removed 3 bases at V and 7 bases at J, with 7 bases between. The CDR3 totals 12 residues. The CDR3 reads CASSIQGNEQFF. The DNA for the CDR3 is TGTGCCAGTAGTATTCAAGGAAATGAGCAGTTCTTC.

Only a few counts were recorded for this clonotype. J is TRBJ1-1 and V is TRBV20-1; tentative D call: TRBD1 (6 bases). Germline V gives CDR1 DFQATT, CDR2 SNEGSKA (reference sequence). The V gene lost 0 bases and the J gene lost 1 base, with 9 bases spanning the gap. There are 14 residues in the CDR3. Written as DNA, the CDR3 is TGCAGTGCTAGAGATCTACAGGGGAACACTGAAGCTTTCTTT. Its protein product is CSARDLQGNTEAFF.

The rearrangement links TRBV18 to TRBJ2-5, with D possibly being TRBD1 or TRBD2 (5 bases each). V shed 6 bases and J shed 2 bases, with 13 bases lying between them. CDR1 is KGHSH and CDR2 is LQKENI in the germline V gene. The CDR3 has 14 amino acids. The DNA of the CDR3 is TGTGCCAGCTCGGGGACGTGGGGGCAAGAGACCCAGTACTTC. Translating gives CASSGTWGQETQYF. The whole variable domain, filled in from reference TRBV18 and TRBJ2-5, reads NAGVMQNPRHLVRRRGQEARLRCSPMKGHSHVYWYRQLPEEGLKFMVYLQKENIIDESGMPKERFSAEFPKEGPSILRIQQVVRGDSAAYFCASSGTWGQETQYFGPGTRLLVL.

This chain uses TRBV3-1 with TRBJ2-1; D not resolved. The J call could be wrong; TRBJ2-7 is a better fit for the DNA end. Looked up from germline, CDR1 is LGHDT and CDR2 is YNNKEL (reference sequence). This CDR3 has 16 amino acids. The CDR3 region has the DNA TGTGCCAGCAGCCAAGATCTTGCAGGTAAATACAATGAGCAGTACTTC. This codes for CASSQDLAGKYNEQYF.

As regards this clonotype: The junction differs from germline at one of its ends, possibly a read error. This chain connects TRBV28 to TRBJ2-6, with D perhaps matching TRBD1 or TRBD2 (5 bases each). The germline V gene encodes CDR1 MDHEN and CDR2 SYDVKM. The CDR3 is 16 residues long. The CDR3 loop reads CASSLWAGTGADVLTF. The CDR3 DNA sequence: TGTGCCAGCAGTTTATGGGCAGGGACCGGGGCCGACGTCCTGACTTTC.

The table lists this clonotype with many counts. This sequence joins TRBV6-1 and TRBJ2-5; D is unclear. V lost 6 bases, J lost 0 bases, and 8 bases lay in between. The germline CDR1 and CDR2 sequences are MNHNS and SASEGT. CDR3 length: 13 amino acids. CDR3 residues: CASSLRYQETQYF. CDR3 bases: TGTGCCAGCAGCCTACGATACCAAGAGACCCAGTACTTC.

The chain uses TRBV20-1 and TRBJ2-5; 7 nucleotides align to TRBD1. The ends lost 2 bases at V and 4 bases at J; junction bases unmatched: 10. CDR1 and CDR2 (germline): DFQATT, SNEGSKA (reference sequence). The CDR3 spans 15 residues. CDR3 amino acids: CSARRGQGVSETQYF. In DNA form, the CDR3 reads TGCAGTGCTAGAAGGGGGCAGGGGGTCTCAGAGACCCAGTACTTC.

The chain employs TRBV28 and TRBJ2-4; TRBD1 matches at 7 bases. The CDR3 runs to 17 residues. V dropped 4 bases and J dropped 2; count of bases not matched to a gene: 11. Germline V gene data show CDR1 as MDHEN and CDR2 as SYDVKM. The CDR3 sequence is CASSSLGVGGTKNIQYF. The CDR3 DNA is TGTGCCAGCAGTTCCCTCGGCGTAGGGGGCACCAAAAACATTCAGTACTTC. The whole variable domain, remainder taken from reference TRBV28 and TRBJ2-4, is DVKVTQSSRYLVKRTGEKVFLECVQDMDHENMFWYRQDPGLGLRLIYFSYDVKMKEKGDIPEGYSVSREKKERFSLILESASTNQTSMYLCASSSLGVGGTKNIQYFGAGTRLSVL.

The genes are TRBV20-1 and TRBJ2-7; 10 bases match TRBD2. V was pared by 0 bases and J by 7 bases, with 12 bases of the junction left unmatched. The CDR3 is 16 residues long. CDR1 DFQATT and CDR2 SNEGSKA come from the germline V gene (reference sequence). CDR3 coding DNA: TGCAGTGCTAGAGATGCCAGCGGGGGGGCAAAGGGTGAGCAGTACTTC. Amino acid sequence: CSARDASGGAKGEQYF.

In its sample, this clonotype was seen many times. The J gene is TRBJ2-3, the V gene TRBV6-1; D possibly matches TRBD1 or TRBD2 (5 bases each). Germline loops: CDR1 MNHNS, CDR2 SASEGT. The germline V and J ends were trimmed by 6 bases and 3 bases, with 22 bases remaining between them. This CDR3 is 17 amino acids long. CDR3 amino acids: CASSALGVPVGTDTQYF. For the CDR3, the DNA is TGTGCCAGCAGCGCGTTGGGGGTGCCCGTCGGAACAGATACGCAGTATTTT.

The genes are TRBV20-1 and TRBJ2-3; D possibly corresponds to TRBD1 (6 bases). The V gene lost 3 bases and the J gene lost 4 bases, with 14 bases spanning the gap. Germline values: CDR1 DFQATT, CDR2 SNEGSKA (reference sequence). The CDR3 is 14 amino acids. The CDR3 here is CSASLGALPDTQYF. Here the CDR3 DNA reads TGCAGTGCTAGTCTGGGGGCGCTTCCAGATACGCAGTATTTT.

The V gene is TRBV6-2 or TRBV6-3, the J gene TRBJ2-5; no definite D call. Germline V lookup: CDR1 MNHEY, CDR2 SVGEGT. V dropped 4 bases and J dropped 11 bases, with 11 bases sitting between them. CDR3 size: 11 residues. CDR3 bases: TGTGCCAGCAGTTGGCGTAGTGAGCAGTACTTC. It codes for CASSWRSEQYF.

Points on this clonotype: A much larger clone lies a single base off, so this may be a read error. CDR3 bases: TGCGGCGTTGGGGACAGCCGTCCCCCAGATACGCAGTATTTT. This translates into CGVGDSRPPDTQYF. The chain employs TRBV29-1 and TRBJ2-3; 7 bases align to TRBD1. The germline CDR1 and CDR2 sequences are SQVTM and ANQGSEA. CDR3 length: 14 amino acids.

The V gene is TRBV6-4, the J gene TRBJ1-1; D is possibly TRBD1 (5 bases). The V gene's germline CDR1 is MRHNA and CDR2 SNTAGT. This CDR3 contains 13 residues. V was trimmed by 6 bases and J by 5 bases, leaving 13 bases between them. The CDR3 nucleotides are TGTGCCAGCAGCCAAGGGGACGCGACTGAAGCTTTCTTT. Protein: CASSQGDATEAFF.

CDR3 amino acids: CAWSAGRQNTEAFF. CDR3 bases: TGTGCCTGGAGTGCGGGACGGCAGAACACTGAAGCTTTCTTT. The chain uses TRBV30 and TRBJ1-1, with D tentatively TRBD1 (5 bases). Deletions cut 1 base from V and 1 base from J, with 10 bases between. Germline V CDR1 and CDR2: GTSNPN, SVGIG (reference sequence). The CDR3 runs 14 residues. Full variable domain (missing parts from reference TRBV30 and TRBJ1-1): SQTIHQWPATLVQPVGSPLSLECTVEGTSNPNLYWYRQAAGRGLQLLFYSVGIGQISSEVPQNLSASRPQDRQFILSSKKLLLSDSGFYLCAWSAGRQNTEAFFGQGTRLTVV.

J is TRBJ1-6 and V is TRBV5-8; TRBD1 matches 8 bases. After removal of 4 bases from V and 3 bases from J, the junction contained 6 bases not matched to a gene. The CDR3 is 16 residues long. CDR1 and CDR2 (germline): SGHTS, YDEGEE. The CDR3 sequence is CASSHNRGYYNSPLHF. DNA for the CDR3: TGTGCCAGCAGCCATAACAGGGGGTACTATAATTCACCCCTCCACTTT. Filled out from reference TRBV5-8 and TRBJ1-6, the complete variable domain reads EAGVTQSPTHLIKTRGQQATLRCSPISGHTSVYWYQQALGLGLQFLLWYDEGEERNRGNFPPRFSGRQFPNYSSELNVNALELEDSALYLCASSHNRGYYNSPLHFGNGTRLTVT.

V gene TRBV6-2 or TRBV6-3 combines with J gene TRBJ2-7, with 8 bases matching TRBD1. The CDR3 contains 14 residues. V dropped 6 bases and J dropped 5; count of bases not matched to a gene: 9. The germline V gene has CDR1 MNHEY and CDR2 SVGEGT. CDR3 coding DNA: TGTGCCAGCAGGCTCGACAGGGGAAGGCACGAGCAGTACTTC. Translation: CASRLDRGRHEQYF.

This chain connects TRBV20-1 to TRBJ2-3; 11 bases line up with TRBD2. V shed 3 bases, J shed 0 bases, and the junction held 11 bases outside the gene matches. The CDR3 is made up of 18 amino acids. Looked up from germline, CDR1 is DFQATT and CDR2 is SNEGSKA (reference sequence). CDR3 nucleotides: TGCAGTGCTAGTGTGGGCCTAGCGGGGGGACAGAGCACAGATACGCAGTATTTT. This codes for CSASVGLAGGQSTDTQYF.

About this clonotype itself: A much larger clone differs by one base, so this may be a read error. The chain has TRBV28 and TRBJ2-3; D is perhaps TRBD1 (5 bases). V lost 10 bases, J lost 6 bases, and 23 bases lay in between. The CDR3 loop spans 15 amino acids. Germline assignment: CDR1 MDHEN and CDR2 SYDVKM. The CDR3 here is CANRSEIMAYDTQYF. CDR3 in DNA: TGTGCCAACAGGTCGGAAATAATGGCTTACGATACGCAGTATTTT.

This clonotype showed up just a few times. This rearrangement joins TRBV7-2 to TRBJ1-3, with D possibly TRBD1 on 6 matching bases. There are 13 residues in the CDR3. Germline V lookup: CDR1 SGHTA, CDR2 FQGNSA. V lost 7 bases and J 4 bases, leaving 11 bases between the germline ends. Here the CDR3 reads CASTRTAGNTIYF. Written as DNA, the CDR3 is TGTGCCAGCACCAGGACAGCCGGAAACACCATATATTTT.

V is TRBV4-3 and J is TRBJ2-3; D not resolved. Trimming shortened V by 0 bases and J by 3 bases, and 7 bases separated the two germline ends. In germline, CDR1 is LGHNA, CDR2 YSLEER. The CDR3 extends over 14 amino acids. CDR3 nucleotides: TGCGCCAGCAGCCAAGATCCTGGGACAGATACGCAGTATTTT. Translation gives CASSQDPGTDTQYF.

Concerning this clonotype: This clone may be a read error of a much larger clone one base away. CDR3 sequence (DNA): TGTACCAGCAGTGAATGGGGGCGTGGGGCCAACGTCCTGACTTTC. Translation gives CTSSEWGRGANVLTF. The V call is TRBV2, the J call TRBJ2-6, with TRBD1 as a possible D gene (6 bases). The CDR3 covers 15 residues. Germline-derived CDR1 and CDR2 are SNHLY and FYNNEI.